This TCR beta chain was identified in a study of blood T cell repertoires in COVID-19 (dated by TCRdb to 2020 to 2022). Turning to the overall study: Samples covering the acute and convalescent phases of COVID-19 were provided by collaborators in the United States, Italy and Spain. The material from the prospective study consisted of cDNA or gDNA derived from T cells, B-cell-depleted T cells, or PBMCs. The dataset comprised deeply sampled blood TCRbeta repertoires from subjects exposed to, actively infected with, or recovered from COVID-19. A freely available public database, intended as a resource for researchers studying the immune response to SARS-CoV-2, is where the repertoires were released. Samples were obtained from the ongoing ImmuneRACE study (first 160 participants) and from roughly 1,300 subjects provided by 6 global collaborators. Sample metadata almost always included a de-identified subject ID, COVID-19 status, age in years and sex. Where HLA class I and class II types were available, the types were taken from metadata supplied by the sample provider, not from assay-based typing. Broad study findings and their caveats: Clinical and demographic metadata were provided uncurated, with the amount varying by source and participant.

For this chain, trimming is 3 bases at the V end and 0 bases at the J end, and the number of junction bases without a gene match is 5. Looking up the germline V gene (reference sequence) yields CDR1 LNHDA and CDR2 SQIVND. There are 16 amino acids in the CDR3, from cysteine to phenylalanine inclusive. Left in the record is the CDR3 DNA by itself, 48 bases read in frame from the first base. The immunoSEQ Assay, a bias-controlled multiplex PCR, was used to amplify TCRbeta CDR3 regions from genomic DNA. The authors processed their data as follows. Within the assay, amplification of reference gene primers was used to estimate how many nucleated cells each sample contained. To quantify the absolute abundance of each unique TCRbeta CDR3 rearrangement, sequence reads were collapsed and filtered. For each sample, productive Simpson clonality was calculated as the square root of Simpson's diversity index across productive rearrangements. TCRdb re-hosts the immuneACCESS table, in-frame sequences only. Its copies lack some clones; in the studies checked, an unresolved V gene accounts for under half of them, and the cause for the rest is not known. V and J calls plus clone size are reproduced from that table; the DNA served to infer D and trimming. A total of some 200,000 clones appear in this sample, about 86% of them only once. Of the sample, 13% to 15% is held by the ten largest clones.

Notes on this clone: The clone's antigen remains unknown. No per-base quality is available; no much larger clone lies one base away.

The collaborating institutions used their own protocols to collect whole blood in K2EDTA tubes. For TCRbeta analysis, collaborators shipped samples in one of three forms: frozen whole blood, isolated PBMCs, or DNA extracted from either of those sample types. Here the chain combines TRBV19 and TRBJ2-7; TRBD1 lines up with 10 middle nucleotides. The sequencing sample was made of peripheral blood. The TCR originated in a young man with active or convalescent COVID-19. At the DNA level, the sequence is TGTGCCAGTAGTATCGTGGGACAGGGGAGCTCCTACGAGCAGTACTTC. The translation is CASSIVGQGSSYEQYF.